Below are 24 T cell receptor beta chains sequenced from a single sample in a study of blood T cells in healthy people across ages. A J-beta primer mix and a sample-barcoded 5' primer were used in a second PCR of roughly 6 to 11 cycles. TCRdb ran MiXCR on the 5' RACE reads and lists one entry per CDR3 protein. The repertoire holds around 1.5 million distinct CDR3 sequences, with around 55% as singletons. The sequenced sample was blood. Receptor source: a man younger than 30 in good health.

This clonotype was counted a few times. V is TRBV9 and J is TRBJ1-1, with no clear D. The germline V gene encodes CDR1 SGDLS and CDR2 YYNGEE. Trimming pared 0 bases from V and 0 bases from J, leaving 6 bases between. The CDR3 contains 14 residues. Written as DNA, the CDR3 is TGTGCCAGCAGCGTAGGGACGGTGAACACTGAAGCTTTCTTT. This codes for CASSVGTVNTEAFF.

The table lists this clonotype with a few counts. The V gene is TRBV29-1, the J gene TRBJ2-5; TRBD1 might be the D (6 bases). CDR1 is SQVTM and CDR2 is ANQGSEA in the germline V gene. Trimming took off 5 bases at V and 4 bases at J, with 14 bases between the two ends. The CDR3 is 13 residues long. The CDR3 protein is CSVRGRQAETQYF. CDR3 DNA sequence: TGCAGCGTTAGGGGTCGACAGGCAGAGACCCAGTACTTC.

The CDR3: CASSQSAQGRSSEQFF. Here the CDR3 DNA reads TGTGCCAGCAGCCAATCGGCACAGGGGCGGTCGAGTGAGCAGTTCTTC. The chain links TRBV3-1 to TRBJ2-1; 7 bases are a match to TRBD1. The CDR3 covers 16 residues. V trimming: 2 bases; J trimming: 9 bases; junction bases outside the gene matches: 13. Germline lookup yields CDR1 LGHDT and CDR2 YNNKEL (reference sequence).

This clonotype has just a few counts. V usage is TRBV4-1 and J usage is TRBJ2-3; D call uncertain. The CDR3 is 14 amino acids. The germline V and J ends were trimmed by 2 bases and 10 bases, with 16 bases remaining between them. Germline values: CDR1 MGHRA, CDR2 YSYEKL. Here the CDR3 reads CASSQIFGGFAQYF. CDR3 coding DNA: TGCGCCAGCAGCCAAATCTTCGGTGGTTTCGCGCAGTATTTT.

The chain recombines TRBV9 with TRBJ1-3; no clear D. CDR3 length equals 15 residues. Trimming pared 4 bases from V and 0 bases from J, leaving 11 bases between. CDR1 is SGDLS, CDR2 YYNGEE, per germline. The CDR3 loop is CASSPSPHSGNTIYF. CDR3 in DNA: TGTGCCAGCAGCCCCTCCCCTCACTCTGGAAACACCATATATTTT.

CDR3 region: CASSQLLGHGQSYEQYF. DNA for the CDR3: TGCGCCAGCAGCCAGCTTTTGGGACACGGACAAAGCTACGAGCAGTACTTC. The chain combines TRBV4-1 with TRBJ2-4, with D perhaps TRBD1 (6 bases). The DNA matches TRBJ2-7 better at its end, which makes the J call doubtful. Germline CDR1 and CDR2: MGHRA and YSYEKL. CDR3 size: 17 residues.

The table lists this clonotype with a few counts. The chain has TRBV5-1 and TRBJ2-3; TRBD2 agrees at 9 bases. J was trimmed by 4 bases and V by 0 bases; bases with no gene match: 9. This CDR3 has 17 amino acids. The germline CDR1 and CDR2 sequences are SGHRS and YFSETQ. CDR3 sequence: CASSLVAGVGLSDTQYF. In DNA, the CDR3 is TGCGCCAGCAGCTTGGTAGCGGGGGTCGGTTTGTCAGATACGCAGTATTTT.

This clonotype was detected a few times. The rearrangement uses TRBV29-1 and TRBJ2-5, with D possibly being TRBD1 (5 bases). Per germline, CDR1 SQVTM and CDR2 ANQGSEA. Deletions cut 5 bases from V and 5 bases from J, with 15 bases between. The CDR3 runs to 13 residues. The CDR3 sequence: CSVRGRASETQYF. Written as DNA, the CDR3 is TGCAGCGTTCGAGGCAGGGCAAGTGAGACCCAGTACTTC.

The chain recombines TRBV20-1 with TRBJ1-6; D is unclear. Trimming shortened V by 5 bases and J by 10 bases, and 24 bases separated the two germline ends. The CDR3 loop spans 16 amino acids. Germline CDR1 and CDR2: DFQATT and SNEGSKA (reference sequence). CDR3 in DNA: TGCAGTGCTTCATCCCTCCGAGGAGGGTTATGGTCACCCCTCCACTTT. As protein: CSASSLRGGLWSPLHF.

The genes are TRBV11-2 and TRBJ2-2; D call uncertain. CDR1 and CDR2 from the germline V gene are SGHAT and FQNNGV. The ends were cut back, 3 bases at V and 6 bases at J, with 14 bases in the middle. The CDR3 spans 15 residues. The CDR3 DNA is TGTGCCAGCAGCTTGCCCTATTTCGAGTCCGGGGAGCTGTTTTTT. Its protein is CASSLPYFESGELFF.

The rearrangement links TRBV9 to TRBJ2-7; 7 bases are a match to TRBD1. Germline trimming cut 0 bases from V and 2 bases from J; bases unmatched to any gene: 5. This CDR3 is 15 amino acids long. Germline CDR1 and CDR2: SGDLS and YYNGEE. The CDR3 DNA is TGTGCCAGCAGCGTAGCCGGGACAGAGCCCTACGAGCAGTACTTC. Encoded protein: CASSVAGTEPYEQYF.

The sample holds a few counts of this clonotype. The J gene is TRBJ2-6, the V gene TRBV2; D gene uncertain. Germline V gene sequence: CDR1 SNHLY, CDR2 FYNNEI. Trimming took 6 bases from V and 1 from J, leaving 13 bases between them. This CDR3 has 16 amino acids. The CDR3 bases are TGTGCCAGCAGCTCAGCCGGAAGTTCTGGGGCCAACGTCCTGACTTTC. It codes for CASSSAGSSGANVLTF.

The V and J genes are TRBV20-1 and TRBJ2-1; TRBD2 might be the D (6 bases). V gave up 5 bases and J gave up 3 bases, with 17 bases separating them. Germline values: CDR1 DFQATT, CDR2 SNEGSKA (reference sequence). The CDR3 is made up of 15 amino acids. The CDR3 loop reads CSASDSGQFYNEQFF. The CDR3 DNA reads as TGCAGTGCTTCCGATAGCGGCCAATTCTACAATGAGCAGTTCTTC.

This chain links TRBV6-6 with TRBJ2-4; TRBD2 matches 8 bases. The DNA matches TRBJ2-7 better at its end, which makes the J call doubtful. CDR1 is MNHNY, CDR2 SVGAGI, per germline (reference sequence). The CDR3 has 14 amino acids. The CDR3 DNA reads TGTGCCAGCAGCAGCCGAAGCGGGGGCTACGAGCAGTACTTC. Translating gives CASSSRSGGYEQYF.

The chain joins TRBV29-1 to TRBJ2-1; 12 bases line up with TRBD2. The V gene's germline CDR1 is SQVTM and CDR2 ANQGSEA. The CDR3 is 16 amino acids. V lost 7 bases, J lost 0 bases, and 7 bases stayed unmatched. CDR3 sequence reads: CSARLAGGPSYNEQFF. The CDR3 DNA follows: TGCAGCGCCCGGCTAGCGGGAGGGCCCTCCTACAATGAGCAGTTCTTC.

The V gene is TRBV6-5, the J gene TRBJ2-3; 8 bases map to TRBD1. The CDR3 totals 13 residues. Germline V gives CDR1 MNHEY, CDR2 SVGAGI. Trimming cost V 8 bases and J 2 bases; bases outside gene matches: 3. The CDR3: CASGDRITDTQYF. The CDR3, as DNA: TGTGCCAGCGGGGACAGGATCACAGATACGCAGTATTTT.

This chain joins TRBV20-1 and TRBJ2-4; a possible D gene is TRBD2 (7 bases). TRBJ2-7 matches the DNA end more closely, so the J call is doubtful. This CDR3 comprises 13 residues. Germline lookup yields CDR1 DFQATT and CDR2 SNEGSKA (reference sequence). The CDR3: CNARGGTPSEQYF. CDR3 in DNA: TGCAATGCAAGGGGGGGGACCCCGTCCGAGCAGTACTTC.

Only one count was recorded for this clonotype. CDR3 sequence reads: CASSQTGRQPQHF. The CDR3 DNA reads TGTGCCAGCAGCCAGACCGGGCGGCAGCCCCAGCATTTT. V and J are TRBV7-9 and TRBJ1-5; the D is unclear. The ends were cut back, 5 bases at V and 7 bases at J, with 12 bases in the middle. Germline V CDR1 and CDR2: SEHNR, FQNEAQ (reference sequence). CDR3 length: 13 amino acids.

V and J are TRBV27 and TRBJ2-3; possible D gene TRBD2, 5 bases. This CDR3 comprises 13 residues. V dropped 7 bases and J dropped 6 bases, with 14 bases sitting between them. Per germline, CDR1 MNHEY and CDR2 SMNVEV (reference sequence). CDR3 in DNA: TGTGCCAGCATTAGTGAGGGTCCGGATACGCAGTATTTT. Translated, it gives CASISEGPDTQYF.

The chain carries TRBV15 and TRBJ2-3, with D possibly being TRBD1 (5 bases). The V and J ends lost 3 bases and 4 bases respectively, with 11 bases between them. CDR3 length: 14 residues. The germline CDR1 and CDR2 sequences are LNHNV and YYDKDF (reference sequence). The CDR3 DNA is TGTGCCACCAGCAGGACAGTGTTTGCAGATACGCAGTATTTT. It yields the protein CATSRTVFADTQYF.

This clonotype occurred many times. CDR3 sequence: CSVERQGASTDTQYF. CDR3 coding DNA: TGCAGCGTTGAAAGACAGGGGGCGAGCACAGATACGCAGTATTTT. The chain has TRBV29-1 and TRBJ2-3, with 10 bases fitting TRBD1. Germline CDR1 reads SQVTM; CDR2 reads ANQGSEA. The length of the CDR3 is 15 residues. Trimming cost V 2 bases and J 0 bases; bases outside gene matches: 2.

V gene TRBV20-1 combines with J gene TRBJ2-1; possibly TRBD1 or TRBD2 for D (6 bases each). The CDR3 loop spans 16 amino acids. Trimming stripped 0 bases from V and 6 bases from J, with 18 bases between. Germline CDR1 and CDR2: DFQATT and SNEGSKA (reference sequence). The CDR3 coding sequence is TGCAGTGCTAGAGATTGGACAGTCTACGGGGGCAATGAGCAGTTCTTC. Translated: CSARDWTVYGGNEQFF.

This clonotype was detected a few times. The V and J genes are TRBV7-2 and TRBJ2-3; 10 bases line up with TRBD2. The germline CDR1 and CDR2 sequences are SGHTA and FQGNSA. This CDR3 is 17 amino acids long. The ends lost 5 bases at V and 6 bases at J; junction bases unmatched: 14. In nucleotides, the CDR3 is TGTGCCAGCAGCACCCCCAGCCTAGCGGGAGAGTCGGATACGCAGTATTTT. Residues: CASSTPSLAGESDTQYF.

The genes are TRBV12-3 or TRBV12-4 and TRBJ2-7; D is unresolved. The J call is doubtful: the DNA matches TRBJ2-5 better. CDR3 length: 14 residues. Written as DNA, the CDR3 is TGTGCCAGCAGCTACCCCCAGGCAAGGGAGACCCAGTACTTC. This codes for CASSYPQARETQYF.